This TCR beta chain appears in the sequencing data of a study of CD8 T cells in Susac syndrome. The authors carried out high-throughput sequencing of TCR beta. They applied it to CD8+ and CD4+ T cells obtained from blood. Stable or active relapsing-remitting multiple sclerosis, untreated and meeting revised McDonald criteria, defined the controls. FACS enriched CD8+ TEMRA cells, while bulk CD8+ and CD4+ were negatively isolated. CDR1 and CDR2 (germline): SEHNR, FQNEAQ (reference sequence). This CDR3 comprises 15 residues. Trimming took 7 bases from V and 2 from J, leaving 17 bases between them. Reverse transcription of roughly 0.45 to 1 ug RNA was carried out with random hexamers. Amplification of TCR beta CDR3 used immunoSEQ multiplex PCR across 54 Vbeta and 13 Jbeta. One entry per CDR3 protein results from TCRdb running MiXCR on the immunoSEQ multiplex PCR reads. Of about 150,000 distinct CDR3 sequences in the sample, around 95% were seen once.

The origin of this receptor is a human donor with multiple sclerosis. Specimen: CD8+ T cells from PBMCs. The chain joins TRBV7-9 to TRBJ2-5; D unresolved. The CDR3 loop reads CASTPNTRQQETQYF. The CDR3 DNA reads TGTGCCAGCACCCCGAATACTCGTCAACAAGAGACCCAGTACTTC. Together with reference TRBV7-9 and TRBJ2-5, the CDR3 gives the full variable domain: DTGVSQNPRHKITKRGQNVTFRCDPISEHNRLYWYRQTLGQGPEFLTYFQNEAQLEKSRLLSDRFSAERPKGSFSTLEIQRTEQGDSAMYLCASTPNTRQQETQYFGPGTRLLVL.